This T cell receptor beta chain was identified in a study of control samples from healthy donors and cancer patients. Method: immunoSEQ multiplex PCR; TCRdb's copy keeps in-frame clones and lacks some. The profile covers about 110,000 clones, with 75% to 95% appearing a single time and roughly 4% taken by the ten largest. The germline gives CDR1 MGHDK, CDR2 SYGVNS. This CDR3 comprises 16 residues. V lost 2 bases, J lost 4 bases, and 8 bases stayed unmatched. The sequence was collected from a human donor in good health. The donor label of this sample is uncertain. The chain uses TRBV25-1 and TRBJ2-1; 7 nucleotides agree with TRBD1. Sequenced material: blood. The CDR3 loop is CASSETGQHIYNEQFF. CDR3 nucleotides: TGTGCCAGCAGTGAAACGGGACAGCACATTTACAATGAGCAGTTCTTC.